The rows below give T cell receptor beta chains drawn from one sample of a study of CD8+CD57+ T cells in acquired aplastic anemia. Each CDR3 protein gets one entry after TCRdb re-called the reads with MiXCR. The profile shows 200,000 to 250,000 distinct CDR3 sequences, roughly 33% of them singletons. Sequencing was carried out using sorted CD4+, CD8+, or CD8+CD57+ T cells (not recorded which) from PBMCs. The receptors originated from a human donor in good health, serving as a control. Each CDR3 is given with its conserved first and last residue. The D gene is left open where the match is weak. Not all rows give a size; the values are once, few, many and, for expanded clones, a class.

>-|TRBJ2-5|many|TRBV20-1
CSASDRKRWETQYF
TGCAGTGCGAGCGACCGAAAAAGGTGGGAGACCCAGTACTTC
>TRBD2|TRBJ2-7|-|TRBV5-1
CASSSLGLAVHEQYF
TGCGCCAGCAGCTCCCTAGGACTAGCGGTCCACGAGCAGTACTTC
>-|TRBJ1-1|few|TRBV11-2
CASSAGLTFTYTEAFF
TGTGCCAGCAGCGCGGGACTTACCTTTACGTACACTGAAGCTTTCTTT
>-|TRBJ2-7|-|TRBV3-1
CASSQDIWSYEQYF
TGTGCCAGCAGCCAAGATATATGGAGCTACGAGCAGTACTTC
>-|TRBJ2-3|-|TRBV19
CASRNPPGTRASDTQYF
TGTGCCAGTAGAAACCCCCCCGGGACTCGGGCTTCAGATACGCAGTATTTT
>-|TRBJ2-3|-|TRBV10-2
CASSGVADTQYF
TGCGCCAGCAGTGGGGTGGCAGATACGCAGTATTTT
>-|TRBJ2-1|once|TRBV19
CASSPNDRSYTEQFF
TGTGCCAGTAGTCCTAATGATCGCAGTTACACTGAGCAGTTCTTC
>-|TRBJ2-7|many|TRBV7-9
CASSLGRRRFTYEQYF
TGTGCCAGCAGCTTGGGACGTCGACGGTTCACCTACGAGCAGTACTTC
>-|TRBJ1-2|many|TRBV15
CATSRDLDRNYGYTF
TGTGCCACCAGCAGAGATCTCGACAGAAACTATGGCTACACCTTC
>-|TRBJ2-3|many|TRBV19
CASSRRGTDTQYF
TGTGCCAGTAGCAGGCGGGGCACAGATACGCAGTATTTT
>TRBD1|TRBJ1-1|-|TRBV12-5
CASGGQGLGITEAFF
TGTGCTAGTGGGGGACAGGGTTTGGGAATCACTGAAGCTTTCTTT
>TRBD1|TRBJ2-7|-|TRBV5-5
CASSLRQGAHEQYF
TGTGCCAGCAGCTTGCGACAGGGGGCCCACGAGCAGTACTTC
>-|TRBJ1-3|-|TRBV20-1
CIATDGLGNTIYF
TGCATTGCTACCGACGGCCTCGGAAACACCATATATTTT